This T cell receptor (beta chain) derives from a study of cytotoxic CD8 clonotypes in ibrutinib-treated CLL. The wider study: Response was recorded as partial in some 24 patients and complete in 2; at median roughly 63 months, roughly 14 remained remitted and about twelve had progressed.

This clone was counted a few times. The antigen remains undetermined. Libraries were prepared by immunoSEQ multiplex PCR; TCRdb keeps only in-frame clonotypes and omits some of them. The profile shows approximately 280,000 clones, 60% to 80% of them singletons. Overall study results and limits: There were few public clonotypes, and on treatment they contracted or stayed stable.

CDR3 length: 15 amino acids. Trimming cost V 7 bases and J 3 bases; bases outside gene matches: 10. In germline, CDR1 is MNHEY, CDR2 SMNVEV (reference sequence). Sample: PBMCs, taken at disease progression, from a patient treated with ibrutinib. The origin of this receptor is a human donor with chronic lymphocytic leukemia. The gene calls are TRBV27 and TRBJ2-7; 9 bases align to TRBD2. The CDR3 DNA reads as TGTGCCAGCATGAGGTCTAGCGGGACCGGCTACGAGCAGTACTTC. This translates into CASMRSSGTGYEQYF.